The next 7 T cell receptor beta chains were all read from a single sample in a study of blood T cell repertoires in COVID-19. Some clones are missing from TCRdb's copy, which holds only in-frame ones; the method was immunoSEQ multiplex PCR. The table shows about 120,000 clones, with around 81% occurring only once. Sequenced material: peripheral blood. All receptors derive from a woman between 45 and 60 years old with acute or convalescent COVID-19.

This clone was seen a handful of times. This rearrangement joins TRBV4-1 to TRBJ1-2; TRBD1 aligns across 7 bases. The CDR3 spans 16 residues. Germline V gene data show CDR1 as MGHRA and CDR2 as YSYEKL. V was clipped by 2 bases and J by 1 base; unmatched bases: 7. Written as DNA, the CDR3 is TGCGCCAGCAGCCAACCGTGGGACAGTTTTAACTATGGCTACACCTTC. Translation gives CASSQPWDSFNYGYTF.

This clone was seen more than once but under ten times. The chain joins TRBV28 to TRBJ1-4; tentative D call: TRBD1 (5 bases). The germline gives CDR1 MDHEN, CDR2 SYDVKM. The CDR3 covers 17 residues. The ends were cut back, 5 bases at V and 10 bases at J, with 26 bases in the middle. The CDR3 DNA reads TGTGCCAGCAGTCCCCCGACGCGGTACACAGGTGTGGCAAAACTGTTTTTT. Encoded protein: CASSPPTRYTGVAKLFF.

The chain recombines TRBV6-9 with TRBJ1-3; weak D call: TRBD1 (6 bases). Germline CDR1 MNHGY, CDR2 SVAAGI. This CDR3 is built from 16 residues. Between the trimmed V and J ends, which lost 2 bases and 0 bases, there was a span of 11 bases. Here the CDR3 reads CASSYTGQSSGNTIYF. In DNA, the CDR3 is TGTGCCAGCAGTTATACAGGGCAGAGCTCTGGAAACACCATATATTTT.

The rearrangement links TRBV18 to TRBJ1-3, with TRBD1 matching 7 bases. V gave up 3 bases and J gave up 1 base; unmatched junction bases: 6. The CDR3 consists of 16 residues. Per germline, CDR1 KGHSH and CDR2 LQKENI. The CDR3 protein is CASSPTGTGSGNTIYF. CDR3 nucleotides: TGTGCCAGCTCACCGACAGGGACGGGTTCTGGAAACACCATATATTTT.

V is TRBV6-6 and J is TRBJ2-7, with D hard to call. Germline-derived CDR1 and CDR2 are MNHNY and SVGAGI (reference sequence). The ends were cut back, 3 bases at V and 1 base at J, with 7 bases in the middle. The CDR3 extends over 13 amino acids. As DNA, the CDR3 is TGTGCCAGCAGTTATACAAGTTCCTACGAGCAGTACTTC. Residues: CASSYTSSYEQYF.

The V gene is TRBV5-1, the J gene TRBJ2-1, with 13 nucleotides matching TRBD2. The germline CDR1 and CDR2 sequences are SGHRS and YFSETQ. V shed 2 bases and J 13 bases; nucleotides not matched to a gene: 3. This CDR3 is built from 13 residues. The CDR3 reads CASSLTSGGAQFF. CDR3 bases: TGCGCCAGCAGCTTAACTAGCGGGGGGGCTCAGTTCTTC. Using reference TRBV5-1 and TRBJ2-1 for the parts outside the CDR3, the full variable domain is KAGVTQTPRYLIKTRGQQVTLSCSPISGHRSVSWYQQTPGQGLQFLFEYFSETQRNKGNFPGRFSGRQFSNSRSEMNVSTLELGDSALYLCASSLTSGGAQFFGPGTRLTVL.

The V gene is TRBV5-4, the J gene TRBJ1-4; 10 positions match TRBD1. Germline V CDR1 and CDR2: SGHNT, YYREEE (reference sequence). With V trimmed by 4 bases and J by 8 bases, 8 bases remained unmatched. The CDR3 spans 15 residues. This CDR3 reads CASSAGTGESEKLFF. The CDR3 coding sequence is TGTGCCAGCAGCGCCGGGACAGGGGAAAGCGAAAAACTGTTTTTT. The full variable domain, completed using reference TRBV5-4 and TRBJ1-4, is ETGVTQSPTHLIKTRGQQVTLRCSSQSGHNTVSWYQQALGQGPQFIFQYYREEENGRGNFPPRFSGLQFPNYSSELNVNALELDDSALYLCASSAGTGESEKLFFGSGTQLSVL.